The T cell receptor (beta chain) described here comes from a study of shared clonotypes between healthy human individuals (TCRdb year 2020). A note on the overall study: Three men and a couple of women, aged 18 to 49 years, made up the cohort. The study deeply sequenced blood TCR repertoires of about 5 healthy adults to estimate repertoire size and the extent of clonotype sharing between individuals. To increase sequencing depth and limit assay-specific biases, different laboratories used diverse techniques to prepare libraries and sequence TCR repertoires. Per donor, three plates each were used for CD4 naive and CD4 memory, two for CD8 naive, and one for CD8 memory. Between about 0.94 and 8.9 billion PBMCs per donor were obtained by leukapheresis.

A note on this clone: No cognate antigen has been identified for it. No much larger clone is present one base from it, and per-base qualities are unavailable.

Its CDR3 holds 15 amino acids, cysteine through phenylalanine. Kept here is only the CDR3 DNA, which spans 45 bases and is read in frame from base 1. The CDR1 and CDR2 encoded by the germline V gene are SGHRS and YFSETQ. Here V drops 4 bases and J drops 6 bases, and the junction holds 7 bases not matched to any gene. Using the deep immunoSEQ assay, TCR CDR3 regions were amplified from genomic DNA by multiplex PCR. Extracted genomic DNA from each cell subset was spread evenly across all wells of several immunoSEQ 96-well plates, with each plate serving as a replicate. For sorted subsets, approximately 200 ng of genomic DNA, equivalent to tens of thousands of T cell genomes, went into each replicate PCR. Purified libraries were quantified with a Qubit 3.0 fluorometer, sized on a Bioanalyzer 2100, and re-quantified with the KAPA Library Quantification kit. Every immunoSEQ 96-well plate was sequenced on a dedicated single-read 150-cycle Illumina NextSeq 550 flow cell. On the study's bioinformatics: Because the immunoSEQ output held only junctional sequences and lacked quality scores, the filtering could not match the filtering applied to full-length reads. To assign V/J genes and CDR3, sequences were annotated against IMGT germline references using PyIR, a Python wrapper for IgBLAST v1.9. Reads were removed for weak V/J assignments (E-value above 1e-6), missing CDR3, stop codons, out-of-frame junctions, or ambiguous translated residues. V3J clonotypes were defined as sequences sharing an identical inferred V gene, J gene, and CDR3 amino acid sequence. To compute the percentage overlap between repertoires, the number of shared unique clonotypes was divided by the size of the smaller repertoire. Richness of each repertoire was evaluated using RTK rarefaction, the Chao1 estimator, and Recon v2.1 estimates of unobserved clonotypes. OLGA was used to compute generation probabilities for all TCRbeta clonotypes that the gDNA method yielded from four donors. TCRdb holds this immuneACCESS table with in-frame rearrangements only. Some clones are missing; in checked studies, unresolved V genes explain under half, and the rest has no known cause. V, J and clone size were drawn from that table, and D and trimming were deduced from the DNA. This sample lists about 1 million clones; roughly 75% were detected once. The ten largest make up roughly 1.5% of the sample.

The donors were healthy, HIV-negative adults with no recently reported acute infections or vaccinations. Only Caucasian adults living in Nashville, Tennessee, USA were represented among the donors. CD4+ T cells were enriched through magnetic negative selection, after which naive cells were positively selected on CD45RA and the remaining negative fraction served as the memory subset. Blood was collected by leukapheresis, and PBMCs were isolated by Ficoll-Histopaque density gradient centrifugation and then cryopreserved in liquid nitrogen vapor phase. Analytical flow cytometry was used to check the purity and quantity of each magnetically sorted T cell population. Each sorted fraction had its genomic DNA isolated and then quantified by UV absorbance on a Nanodrop 2000c. Results the study describes overall, beyond this receptor: Estimated clonotype richness was generally larger for naive than for memory subsets. Incomplete sequencing was indicated by rarefaction of sorted-subset datasets, despite the large sequencing depth. The small number of donors limited the genetic and exposure-history diversity represented. When a few donors were compared, the shared fraction of clonotypes was about 5.4% for naive CD4, about 4% for naive CD8, about 2.4% for memory CD4, and roughly 0.4% for memory CD8. Compared with non-shared clonotypes, the clonotypes found in all four sorted-subset donors had higher generation probabilities. Only blood was sampled, and tissue TCR repertoires likely differ from those in blood. Based on pairwise subsampling, the degree of clonotype sharing among donors was expected to be affected by sequencing depth.

The sample consisted of memory CD4+ T cells sorted from blood. The sample's cell subset or site label, decoded: CD45RA-negative fraction. This TCR derives from a man younger than 30 in good health. The rearranged chain carries TRBV5-1 and TRBJ2-2, and TRBD1 matches 9 of the central bases. The nucleotides read TGCGCCAGCAGCGCCCGGGACAGGGTCTCCGGGGAGCTGTTTTTT. This translates into CASSARDRVSGELFF.